This T cell receptor (beta chain) was recovered during a study of OX40 agonist ivuxolimab in advanced cancers. Study overall: Eligibility rules accepted prior anti-PD-1, anti-PD-L1 or anti-CTLA-4 therapy, and 30% to 40% had some.

The protocol was immunoSEQ multiplex PCR, while the TCRdb copy is restricted to in-frame clones and leaves out a portion. The table includes about 32,000 clones, about 89% detected once. People who had autoimmune disease history or systemic immunosuppression were excluded. Study outcomes and limitations: No antigen was identified for the clonally expanded peripheral T cells. Averaging showed that CD8+ T cells had more expanded clones than CD4+ did.

Points on this clone: Its antigen is unknown.

The receptor's source is an adult with an advanced solid tumor such as melanoma, head and neck, liver or kidney cancer. This specimen was CD4+ or CD8+ T cells sorted from blood, taken in a trial of the OX40 agonist ivuxolimab.

This CDR3 is CASSSVGWGGYQETQYF. DNA for the CDR3: TGTGCCAGCAGCTCTGTCGGATGGGGGGGCTATCAAGAGACCCAGTACTTC. V is TRBV7-9 and J is TRBJ2-5; possible D gene TRBD2, 7 bases. The germline V and J ends were trimmed by 4 bases and 2 bases, with 20 bases remaining between them. This CDR3 comprises 17 residues. Germline V gene lookup returns CDR1 SEHNR and CDR2 FQNEAQ (reference sequence).